This T cell receptor (beta chain) emerged from a study of cytomegalovirus exposure and HLA in healthy donors (dated by TCRdb to the late 2010s). With respect to the entire study: In an earlier analysis of approximately 640 of the donors, around 300 Gb of sequence data and 90 million to 120 million unique TCR beta sequences from roughly 180 million T cells were reported. About 300 gigabases of sequencing data and around 85 million unique TCR sequences made up an early release that covered about 640 HLA-typed donors. Of the roughly 400 genotyped donors, 80% to 90% were placed in the genetic ancestry cluster associated with self-reported Caucasian donors. The study aimed to test whether cataloging public T cell receptors could reveal signatures of past pathogen exposure. The study profiled the T cell repertoires of 500 to 800 subjects by immunosequencing and related them to cytomegalovirus serostatus. In addition to the first cohort of roughly 670 subjects, a separate validation cohort of 120 different subjects was used. To predict cytomegalovirus infection status, the study brought together high-throughput TCR immunosequencing, statistical association of individual TCRs with disease status, and machine learning. A later analysis re-analyzed previously published TCR beta repertoires from hundreds of donors and added high-resolution HLA genotyping to study TCR occurrence patterns. Rather than using new phenotypic data, the later analysis identified candidate immune exposures from TCR beta sequences and from how often those sequences occurred across donors. To decide whether each TCR beta V gene segment behaved as functional or pseudogenic, an earlier analysis of approximately 600 of the donors relied on high-throughput TCR beta sequencing. Donor age, sex, ethnicity and CMV serostatus were compiled alongside the repertoire data. A later genetic analysis used genome-wide SNP genotypes for about three fifths of the 666 donors, treating that subset as a discovery cohort. Every repertoire in the discovery cohort had been generated on one and the same sequencing platform. Class I and class II HLA loci were covered by the typing at four-digit resolution. Typing coverage varied by locus: about 620-630 donors for A, B, C, DRB1 and DQB1; approximately 520 for DQA1; around 570 for DPA1; roughly 450 for DPB1. Four to six DR-DQ haplotypes were handled as single units for association and clustering, since linkage in the cohort was strong. On average, roughly 240,000 unique TCR beta nucleotide sequences were sequenced per donor among some 430 genotyped donors of the cohort, with roughly 18% of those sequences being non-productive. On the study overall, not on this receptor specifically: Broadly in line with IMGT annotations, most TCR beta V segments showed up in productive rearrangements about 90% or about 30% of the time in an earlier analysis of 587 of the donors. Several of the top co-occurrence clusters appeared to be linked to parvovirus B19, influenza, CMV and Epstein-Barr virus, according to a later analysis. When HLA alleles, especially DR and DQ, strongly co-occurred, TCR associations were difficult to assign to individual alleles. At a false discovery rate of 0.05, a later analysis linked 15,000 to 20,000 TCR beta sequences to specific HLA alleles. A further reported finding was that TCR beta sequences accurately predicted the HLA-A and HLA-B alleles for most subjects in the first cohort. The earlier analysis of approximately 540 of the donors excluded fewer than 20 rarely observed V segments, including chromosome 9 orphons, because counts were too low. It was suggested by the authors that the approach could potentially be generalized to other disease states and immunological phenotypes. In a later genetic analysis, fewer N-insertions in productive TCRs were reported among donors in an Asian-associated ancestry cluster than the approximately 630-donor mean. In both the original and validation cohorts, the classifier was reported to diagnose cytomegalovirus status with high specificity and sensitivity. The cohort was sequenced for TCR beta chains only, and without alpha or paired-chain data the features that could be detected were limited. In the study, some 160 TCR beta chains were listed as associated with cytomegalovirus. The presence/absence analyses assumed that sequencing depth was roughly uniform across donors, and that assumption may not be true. A cluster of highly shared sequence variants was judged likely to be a technical artifact of the sequencing pipeline. A later analysis found that most CMV-associated TCR beta chains appeared HLA-restricted, with HLA associations seemingly driven largely by CMV exposure. An association between a missense DCLRE1C variant and V-gene and J-gene trimming of TCR beta chains was found in a later genetic analysis and replicated in an independent cohort. According to a later analysis, TCR association rates differed among HLA loci, with DRB1 alleles showing the most associated TCRs and HLA-C alleles showing the fewest. Most TCR sequences were seen in very few donors, while some public TCRs were found in many individuals. Because HLA typing was missing for some donors at each locus, association tests included only the typed subset. In vitro tests confirmed that a few of the cytomegalovirus-associated TCR beta chains recognize cytomegalovirus antigens. Immune exposure information for the cohort was limited to CMV serostatus. In a later analysis, HLA-associated TCR beta chains showed more clonal expansion and lower generation probabilities than non-associated chains that were equally common. Because the 87-base-pair reads could not distinguish some IMGT-functional V segments, including TRBV6-2 and TRBV6-3, those segments were excluded. Linkage disequilibrium might explain the correlated functional status among segregating V segments, but an unknown experimental factor could not be ruled out.

After removal of 5 bases from V and 2 bases from J, the junction retains 9 bases not matched to a gene. In the germline V gene (reference sequence), CDR1 corresponds to SGHNT and CDR2 to YYREEE. Counted from cysteine to phenylalanine, this CDR3 has 16 amino acids. The sequence is cut down to CDR3 DNA, 48 bases in frame from base 1. With respect to this clone: What antigen it recognizes has not been identified. No qualities accompany the bases; no much larger clone lies one base away.

In total, about 650 healthy bone marrow donors made up the cohort. At the time of sampling, every cohort member was nominally healthy, though immune exposures that went unrecorded were likely present. The donor tested CMV seropositive, placing the donor among the 290 or so seropositive members of the cohort. A peripheral blood sample was provided by each donor, and peripheral blood mononuclear cells were used for TCR beta sequencing. The Qiagen DNeasy Blood Extraction Kit was used to extract genomic DNA from the blood cell samples. Library method: the immunoSEQ multiplex PCR assay. For the multiplex PCR, a mixture combining 60 forward primers for TCR Vbeta segments and 13 reverse primers for TCR Jbeta segments was used. The CDR3 region of rearranged TCR beta genes was amplified from genomic DNA by a multiplex PCR assay. The Illumina HiSeq System was used to sequence the amplified TCR beta libraries as 87-base-pair reads. The paper's processing steps were these. Across the roughly 670 repertoires, a later analysis counted 80 million or so unique TCR beta chains, about 10 million of which were shared by at least two donors. Raw reads were error-corrected and collapsed into unique sequences with a nearest-neighbor algorithm that merged closely related sequences to remove PCR and sequencing errors. Alignment of CDR3 sequences to IMGT reference sequences was used to assign V, D and J gene segments. For a sequence to be retained, a match of at least six nucleotides to both a V gene segment and a J gene segment was required. Rearrangements were classified as productive when the CDR3 lacked stop codons and remained in frame with V and J, and all other rearrangements were classified as non-productive. Following IMGT convention, CDR3 was defined as the stretch from the second conserved V-encoded cysteine to the conserved J-encoded phenylalanine. The earlier analysis of around 640 of the donors excluded sequences that lacked an unambiguous match to a single V gene segment. An earlier analysis of 587 of the donors called V segments functional above 56.7% productive rearrangements and segregating when the between-donor standard deviation exceeded 5%. A statistical classification framework was developed to diagnose cytomegalovirus status using the catalog of TCR beta chain sequences. In a later analysis, V and J genes were assigned by comparing TCR nucleotide sequences against IMGT/GENE-DB human TR gene sequences. In a later analysis, CDR3 sequences and most-parsimonious VDJ recombination scenarios were assigned using the TCRdist pipeline. In a later analysis, each TCR beta chain was defined by its CDR3 amino acid sequence together with its V-gene family, and reads lacking a unique V-gene family were excluded. As a way to deal with suspected cross-contamination and a sequencing artifact, a later analysis dropped nearly 600 nucleotide sequences that were highly shared and had low generation probability. In a later analysis, a clonal expansion index for each public chain was calculated from normalized within-repertoire ranks of inferred template counts. A later analysis computed generation probabilities with a VDJ recombination model fitted to out-of-frame rearrangements, and checked the results against IGoR. In a later analysis, TCR-TCR, TCR-HLA and TCR-CMV co-occurrence was scored with hypergeometric tests, and a repertoire-size bias correction was applied to TCR pairs. In a later analysis, false discovery rates were estimated by permuting HLA or CMV assignments 20 times. In a later analysis, co-occurring TCRs were grouped using DBSCAN, with TCRdist sequence similarity added in when clustering inside HLA-allele-positive subsets. Co-occurrence clustering excluded repertoires with fewer than 30,000 or more than 120,000 public chains, plus five with anomalous nucleotide sharing. The immuneACCESS repertoire file appears here via TCRdb, limited to in-frame rearrangements. These files lack a portion of the clones; in checked studies, under half of the deficit traces to unresolved V genes, and the cause of the others is not known. V, J and clone size were drawn from that table, and D and trimming were deduced from the DNA. The sample has 100,000 to 140,000 clones on record, around 76% of them singletons. The ten largest account for 2% to 3% of the sample.

This chain is built from TRBV5-4 and TRBJ2-7, and 11 bases in between align with TRBD2. This TCR derives from a man aged 25-45 years in good health and CMV-seropositive. The source material was PBMCs. Here is the DNA: TGTGCCAGCAGGGCCGATAGCGGGGGGGCTACCTACGAGCAGTACTTC. Its protein product is CASRADSGGATYEQYF.